This T cell receptor beta chain came from a study of blood T cell repertoires in COVID-19 (dated by TCRdb to about 2020). For context, the study as a whole: Collaborator samples came from the United States, Italy and Spain and covered acute and convalescent phases of COVID-19. Where HLA class I and class II types were available, the types were taken from metadata supplied by the sample provider, not from assay-based typing. The material from the prospective study consisted of cDNA or gDNA derived from T cells, B-cell-depleted T cells, or PBMCs. Subjects who had been exposed to COVID-19, were actively infected with it, or had recovered from it provided the deeply sampled blood TCRbeta repertoires that made up the dataset. The repertoires were released in a freely available public database intended as a resource for research on the immune response to SARS-CoV-2. Samples came from the ongoing ImmuneRACE study (first 160 participants) plus 1,254 subjects from 6 global collaborators. The sample metadata nearly always contained a de-identified subject ID, COVID-19 status, age in years and sex. Study-wide findings and limitations: Clinical and demographic metadata were provided uncurated, with the amount varying by source and participant.

The collaborating institutions used their own protocols to collect whole blood in K2EDTA tubes. For TCRbeta analysis, collaborators shipped samples in one of three forms: frozen whole blood, isolated PBMCs, or DNA extracted from either of those sample types. To note about this clone: Its cognate antigen has yet to be identified. It has no much larger one-base neighbor in the sample; base qualities were not kept.

TCRbeta CDR3 regions were amplified from genomic DNA using the immunoSEQ Assay, a bias-controlled multiplex PCR. Concerning the study's data processing: The number of nucleated cells in each sample was estimated by amplification of reference gene primers within the assay. To quantify the absolute abundance of each unique TCRbeta CDR3 rearrangement, sequence reads were collapsed and filtered. Productive Simpson clonality was computed per sample as the square root of Simpson's diversity index over productive rearrangements. TCRdb holds this immuneACCESS table with in-frame rearrangements only. Some clones are missing; in checked studies, unresolved V genes explain under half, and the rest has no known cause. From that table come the V and J calls and clone size; the DNA was used to work out D and trimming. The sample table lists approximately 110,000 clones, 70% to 90% of them with a count of one. The top ten hold 3% to 4% of the sample.

V sheds 8 bases and J sheds 2 bases, leaving 12 bases between their ends. The CDR3 holds 13 amino acids from the cysteine to the phenylalanine. Of the read, only the CDR3 DNA is kept; its 39 bases are in frame from base 1. The TCR originated in a man aged 35-49 years with acute or convalescent COVID-19. The chain links TRBV12-3 or TRBV12-4 with TRBJ2-5, with a tentative D gene TRBD1 over 5 matching bases. Sample: peripheral blood. The CDR3 region has the sequence CASGGASQETQYF. DNA sequence: TGTGCCAGCGGTGGGGCATCACAAGAGACCCAGTACTTC.